This T cell receptor (beta chain) originates from a study of T cell repertoires in cytomegalovirus infection. TCRdb processed the reads anew with MiXCR; each CDR3 protein has one entry. The sample holds fewer than 300,000 distinct CDR3 sequences, about 26% seen once. This TCR came from a human donor in good health (CMV status not recorded). Some clones in this sample may be carry-over from other donors' samples. The sample taken for sequencing was PBMCs.

CDR3 nucleotides: TGCAGTGCGCCCGGGACAAAGAACACTGAAGCTTTCTTT. Translation gives CSAPGTKNTEAFF. The chain combines TRBV20-1 with TRBJ1-1, with D perhaps TRBD1 (6 bases). The germline V and J ends were trimmed by 6 bases and 1 base, with 12 bases remaining between them. Germline loops: CDR1 DFQATT, CDR2 SNEGSKA (reference sequence). This CDR3 is 13 amino acids long.